This is a list of T cell receptor beta chains from one sample in a study of regulatory T cells in long-lasting Graves disease. TCRdb re-analysed the multiplex PCR reads in MiXCR, keeping a single row per CDR3 protein. Among 350,000 to 450,000 distinct CDR3 sequences, over 14% were seen once, and the ten largest hold over 7%. The sample also formed part of further work on T cells in Graves' hyperthyroidism and ophthalmopathy.

The sample was peripheral blood mononuclear cells (PBMCs), taken at new diagnosis, from a patient treated with antithyroid drugs. Receptor source: a woman in her thirties or forties with Graves disease. Both conserved end residues are trimmed from each CDR3.

j_gene | v_gene | CDR3aa
TRBJ2-7 | TRBV14 | ASSPIISDHEQY
TRBJ2-7 | TRBV20-1 | SARDDDGQRGNEQY
TRBJ2-5 | TRBV10-3 | AISVDRQETQY
TRBJ1-5 | TRBV3-1 | ASSQVQGIQPQH
TRBJ2-1 | TRBV20-1 | SARDIGASGKEF
- | TRBV5-1 | ASSLGLAGAGTQY
TRBJ1-2 | TRBV7-9 | ASSLAQGMDGYT
TRBJ1-5 | TRBV6-1 | ASRDIPQPQH
TRBJ2-1 | TRBV29-1 | SGGTYNEQF
TRBJ2-7 | TRBV20-1 | SARVGIRYEQY
TRBJ2-1 | TRBV10-3 | ATTDDRGRNEQF
TRBJ2-1 | TRBV24-1 | ATSGDSGSSYNEQF
TRBJ2-2 | TRBV5-1 | ASSPDPVRVETGELF
TRBJ2-7 | TRBV5-6 | ASSLWSGAGEQY
TRBJ2-3 | TRBV28 | ASSHRVDTQY
TRBJ2-3 | TRBV7-9 | ASSFTGVVFTDTQY
TRBJ2-1 | TRBV11-3 | ASSLEGLAGAAEQF
TRBJ2-1 | TRBV27 | ASRTSETYNEQF
TRBJ1-1 | TRBV7-9 | ASSLQINTEAF
TRBJ1-1 | TRBV29-1 | SVTRQGRGTEAF
TRBJ1-6 | TRBV6-4 | ASSDSSGISLNSPLH
TRBJ2-5 | TRBV5-4 | ASSSRFGGGEETQY
TRBJ2-7 | TRBV20-1 | SAQGLAATYEQY
TRBJ2-2 | TRBV5-5 | ASSWGTVNTGELF
TRBJ2-7 | TRBV3-1 | ASSQGVVYEQY
TRBJ2-5 | TRBV7-6 | ASSLVVAPAGVSETQY
TRBJ1-3 | TRBV12-3/TRBV12-4 | ASRIRDRTGNTIY
TRBJ1-1 | TRBV28 | ASTSRASTEAF
TRBJ1-1 | TRBV7-2 | ASSAPVRGTEAF
TRBJ1-4 | TRBV3-1 | ASSQDREGLPRNEKLF
TRBJ2-7 | TRBV20-1 | SARTGATYEQY
TRBJ2-7 | TRBV2 | ASRTGYYEQY
TRBJ2-3 | TRBV19 | ASSTLGGFYGYTQY
TRBJ2-7 | TRBV6-2/TRBV6-3 | ASSSGTSGPYEQY
TRBJ1-6 | TRBV12-3/TRBV12-4 | ASSRTVGNSPLH
TRBJ1-3 | TRBV12-3/TRBV12-4 | ASSLGWPGNTIY
TRBJ1-1 | TRBV5-1 | ASSLEGDRTEAF
TRBJ1-5 | TRBV2 | ASGQGQDQPQH
TRBJ2-7 | TRBV6-1 | ASSVNRGGYYEQY
TRBJ2-7 | TRBV5-6 | ASSLMGPSDITYEQY
TRBJ1-1 | TRBV6-2/TRBV6-3 | ASSYRWQVTEAF
TRBJ2-3 | TRBV7-2 | ASSPPLGLAVSDTQY
TRBJ2-3 | TRBV10-3 | AISEGSLAIDTQY
TRBJ1-1 | TRBV5-1 | ASSLSTRGGNTEAF
TRBJ1-1 | TRBV12-3/TRBV12-4 | ASRPSGQLNTEAF
TRBJ2-2 | TRBV4-1 | ASSQEDRDTGELF
TRBJ2-1 | TRBV4-1 | ASRPGTGLYNEQF
TRBJ2-1 | TRBV5-1 | ASRPWGLAGFGEQF